This T cell receptor (beta chain) derives from a study of T cell repertoires in cytomegalovirus infection (dated by TCRdb to the late 2010s). With regard to the full study: The HLA type of each donor mattered for the analysis, because public TCR beta signatures pointed to carriage of CMV infection along with the matching HLA type.

Comments on this clonotype: The antigen it recognizes is unknown. Base qualities were left out, and no much larger clone turns up one base away.

The sequencing machine was an Illumina HiSeq 1500. TCRdb ran its own pipeline on the public reads, namely fastp trimming at Q25 and MiXCR clone calling, and kept in-frame beta chains. Entries that share a CDR3 protein sequence are merged under the most common genes and DNA. This sample has some 150,000 distinct CDR3 sequences in its table, and under 8% of those were observed once. In total, the top ten clones hold roughly 18% of the sample. From its cysteine to its phenylalanine, the CDR3 spans 11 amino acids. Only the CDR3 DNA is retained, 33 bases long and in frame from the first base. The germline V gene (reference sequence) supplies CDR1 LGHDT and CDR2 YNNKEL. Broader findings and caveats from the paper: The ex vivo response was dominated by HLA-C-restricted CMV-specific TCR beta clonotypes, which also provided the single most frequent clonotype in two of eight donors. Carriers of CMV infection plus the relevant HLA type were discriminated by the cumulative frequency of public TCR beta family members in the study cohort and in an independent roughly 340-donor cohort.

What was sequenced was PBMCs. This sequence uses TRBV3-1 and TRBJ2-1; the D gene is not confidently resolved. The sequence was collected from a human donor in good health (CMV status not recorded). Some clones in this sample may be carry-over from other donors' samples. The CDR3 region reads CATRLYNEQFF. The nucleotide sequence reads as follows: TGTGCGACGCGGCTCTACAATGAGCAGTTCTTC.